The 25 T cell receptor beta chains given below trace back to one sample, sequenced in a study of blood T cell repertoires in COVID-19 (TCRdb year 2020). Library prep was done by the immunoSEQ multiplex PCR assay. Sourced from immuneACCESS, this table was stored by TCRdb with only in-frame sequences that have V and J called. A share of the clones is absent; for the studies checked, an unresolved V gene accounts for under half, and the remainder has no known explanation. The sample profile shows around 98,000 clones; less than 85% of them were found once. The leading ten clones occupy roughly 10% of the sample. Sequencing input: peripheral blood. The receptor set was obtained from a man between 65 and 85 years old with active or convalescent COVID-19.

This clone has a single count. The J gene is TRBJ2-7, the V gene TRBV5-1; D might be TRBD1 (6 bases). The CDR3 length is 14 residues. Germline V gene sequence: CDR1 SGHRS, CDR2 YFSETQ. Trimming stripped 4 bases from V and 5 bases from J, with 16 bases between. CDR3 nucleotides: TGCGCCAGCAGCCGGTTCCAGGGGAAGAACGAGCAGTACTTC. Translation: CASSRFQGKNEQYF.

V usage is TRBV19 and J usage is TRBJ1-5, with D uncertain. The germline V gene encodes CDR1 LNHDA and CDR2 SQIVND (reference sequence). Trimming shortened V by 3 bases and J by 3 bases, and 12 bases separated the two germline ends. The CDR3 contains 15 residues. In DNA form, the CDR3 reads TGTGCCAGTAGTATGGGAGACTTGCTCAATCAGCCCCAGCATTTT. Its translation: CASSMGDLLNQPQHF.

The genes are TRBV5-1 and TRBJ1-4, with 7 bases identical to TRBD1. This CDR3 spans 15 amino acids. V was clipped by 5 bases and J by 7 bases; unmatched bases: 11. Germline CDR1 and CDR2: SGHRS and YFSETQ. DNA of the CDR3: TGCGCCAGCAGGACGTCACAGGGGTCTGGTGAAAAACTGTTTTTT. Translation: CASRTSQGSGEKLFF.

The chain is built from TRBV19 and TRBJ1-6; D may be TRBD1 (5 bases). CDR1 is LNHDA and CDR2 is SQIVND in the germline V gene (reference sequence). V dropped 3 bases and J dropped 0 bases, with 12 bases sitting between them. The CDR3 extends over 17 amino acids. The CDR3 DNA reads as TGTGCCAGTAGTATGATTTCGGGGGGCTCCTATAATTCACCCCTCCACTTT. This gives the protein CASSMISGGSYNSPLHF.

The rearrangement joins TRBV14 to TRBJ2-5, with TRBD2 matching 9 bases. Losses at the gene ends were 1 base for V and 1 base for J; bases not matched to a gene: 7. This CDR3 has 17 amino acids. CDR1 and CDR2 from the germline V gene are SGHDN and FVKESK. In nucleotides, the CDR3 is TGTGCCAGCAGCCAAGGAGTGTTAGCGGGGGCCCAAGAGACCCAGTACTTC. Translating gives CASSQGVLAGAQETQYF. The whole variable domain, filled in from reference TRBV14 and TRBJ2-5, reads EAGVTQFPSHSVIEKGQTVTLRCDPISGHDNLYWYRRVMGKEIKFLLHFVKESKQDESGMPNNRFLAERTGGTYSTLKVQPAELEDSGVYFCASSQGVLAGAQETQYFGPGTRLLVL.

This clone was found once. The chain couples TRBV18 to TRBJ1-3, with TRBD1 matching over 7 bases. From germline, CDR1 is KGHSH and CDR2 LQKENI. Trimming at V came to 3 bases and at J to 4 bases, leaving 3 bases not matched to a gene. CDR3 size: 14 residues. Here the CDR3 DNA reads TGTGCCAGCTCACCCGGGGACAGAGGAAACACCATATATTTT. Residues: CASSPGDRGNTIYF.

The CDR3 nucleotides are TGCGCCAGCAGCCGTACCTGGAAGAGGGATGAAGCTTTCTTT. Protein sequence: CASSRTWKRDEAFF. The chain has TRBV5-1 and TRBJ1-1, with unresolved D. The CDR3 is 14 amino acids. CDR1 SGHRS and CDR2 YFSETQ come from the germline V gene. Trimming removed 4 bases at V and 7 bases at J, with 17 bases between.

The chain joins TRBV9 to TRBJ2-7; TRBD1 matches at 9 bases. Germline CDR1 reads SGDLS; CDR2 reads YYNGEE. The V and J ends lost 4 bases and 3 bases, in that order; junction bases with no gene match: 5. The CDR3 sequence is 14 residues long. The CDR3 DNA is TGTGCCAGCAGCAAACAGGGGGCCTTCTACGAGCAGTACTTC. Translating gives CASSKQGAFYEQYF. Together with reference TRBV9 and TRBJ2-7, the CDR3 gives the full variable domain: DSGVTQTPKHLITATGQRVTLRCSPRSGDLSVYWYQQSLDQGLQFLIQYYNGEERAKGNILERFSAQQFPDLHSELNLSSLELGDSALYFCASSKQGAFYEQYFGPGTRLTVT.

V and J are TRBV18 and TRBJ1-5; no firm D call. V lost 6 bases and J 11 bases, leaving 14 bases between the germline ends. This CDR3 spans 12 amino acids. CDR1 KGHSH and CDR2 LQKENI come from the germline V gene. In nucleotides, the CDR3 is TGTGCCAGCTCCCCAAACCAGGTAACCCAGCATTTT. Its translation is CASSPNQVTQHF.

The gene calls are TRBV14 and TRBJ2-3; 12 bases align to TRBD2. Germline V gives CDR1 SGHDN, CDR2 FVKESK. The CDR3 spans 15 residues. Losses at the gene ends were 0 bases for V and 11 bases for J; bases not matched to a gene: 6. CDR3 residues: CASSQEAGLAGKQYF. The CDR3 DNA sequence: TGTGCCAGCAGCCAAGAAGCCGGACTAGCGGGGAAGCAGTATTTT.

The chain joins TRBV7-2 to TRBJ2-1; tentative D call: TRBD2 (5 bases). The V gene lost 2 bases and the J gene lost 4 bases, with 12 bases spanning the gap. Germline CDR1 reads SGHTA; CDR2 reads FQGNSA. The CDR3 has 15 residues. Here the CDR3 reads CASSLLGGPYNEQFF. Written as DNA, the CDR3 is TGTGCCAGCAGCTTATTGGGCGGGCCGTACAATGAGCAGTTCTTC.

CDR3 region: CASSIAPRGPAGEQYF. The CDR3 DNA reads TGTGCCAGTAGTATAGCCCCCAGGGGACCCGCGGGCGAGCAGTACTTC. The chain couples TRBV19 to TRBJ2-7; D is possibly TRBD1 (6 bases). The CDR3 runs 16 residues. Germline V gene sequence: CDR1 LNHDA, CDR2 SQIVND (reference sequence). Trimming removed 1 base at V and 6 bases at J, with 19 bases between.

This chain connects TRBV27 to TRBJ1-5; 10 bases map to TRBD1. This CDR3 comprises 13 residues. Per the germline V gene, CDR1 is MNHEY and CDR2 is SMNVEV (reference sequence). Trimming took 5 bases from V and 7 from J; bases not matched to a gene: 2. CDR3 nucleotides: TGTGCCAGCAGTGTGGACAGGGGGCAGCCCCAGCATTTT. As protein: CASSVDRGQPQHF.

The genes are TRBV7-3 and TRBJ2-3; possibly TRBD2 for D (5 bases). The CDR3 runs 13 residues. Germline V lookup: CDR1 SGHTA, CDR2 FQGTGA. V was clipped by 5 bases and J by 2 bases, with 8 bases between them. CDR3 sequence (DNA): TGTGCCAGCAGCAGAGCGGTCACAGATACGCAGTATTTT. Its translation is CASSRAVTDTQYF. Variable domain in full (rest from reference TRBV7-3 and TRBJ2-3): GAGVSQTPSNKVTEKGKYVELRCDPISGHTALYWYRQSLGQGPEFLIYFQGTGAADDSGLPNDRFFAVRPEGSVSTLKIQRTERGDSAVYLCASSRAVTDTQYFGPGTRLTVL.

This chain links TRBV30 with TRBJ2-7; 10 bases map to TRBD1. CDR1 GTSNPN and CDR2 SVGIG come from the germline V gene (reference sequence). This CDR3 has 17 residues. The V and J ends lost 2 bases and 3 bases, in that order; junction bases with no gene match: 13. CDR3 DNA sequence: TGTGCCTGGAGTTTTGGGGTAATAGGGGACAGGGGCTACGAGCAGTACTTC. Residues: CAWSFGVIGDRGYEQYF. The full variable domain, completed using reference TRBV30 and TRBJ2-7, is SQTIHQWPATLVQPVGSPLSLECTVEGTSNPNLYWYRQAAGRGLQLLFYSVGIGQISSEVPQNLSASRPQDRQFILSSKKLLLSDSGFYLCAWSFGVIGDRGYEQYFGPGTRLTVT.

This chain links TRBV6-5 with TRBJ1-2, with D possibly being TRBD1 (6 bases). The CDR3 runs to 14 residues. CDR1 MNHEY and CDR2 SVGAGI come from the germline V gene. V was pared by 6 bases and J by 7 bases, with 18 bases between. CDR3 loop: CASRRTDLSGGYTF. CDR3 coding DNA: TGTGCCAGCAGACGGACAGATTTGTCGGGTGGCTACACCTTC.

This clone was picked up one time. The rearrangement links TRBV5-4 to TRBJ2-7, with 7 bases lining up with TRBD1. CDR3 length: 13 residues. V lost 4 bases to trimming and J lost 2 bases; unmatched junction nucleotides: 3. Germline lookup yields CDR1 SGHNT and CDR2 YYREEE (reference sequence). CDR3: CASSQGTAYEQYF. The CDR3 bases are TGTGCCAGCAGCCAGGGGACAGCCTACGAGCAGTACTTC. The variable domain in full, completed from reference TRBV5-4 and TRBJ2-7, reads ETGVTQSPTHLIKTRGQQVTLRCSSQSGHNTVSWYQQALGQGPQFIFQYYREEENGRGNFPPRFSGLQFPNYSSELNVNALELDDSALYLCASSQGTAYEQYFGPGTRLTVT.

The chain employs TRBV23-1 and TRBJ2-3, with a possible D match to TRBD2 (6 bases). TRBV23-1 is an ORF, and what it does is uncertain. This CDR3 is built from 11 residues. V was pared by 8 bases and J by 11 bases, with 14 bases between. DNA for the CDR3: TGCGCCAGCGACACGAGCGGGCAGCAGTATTTT. Amino acids: CASDTSGQQYF.

The J gene is TRBJ1-2, the V gene TRBV29-1; D not certain. Germline V CDR1 and CDR2: SQVTM, ANQGSEA. V lost 0 bases to trimming and J lost 4 bases, with 12 bases between them. The CDR3 is made up of 14 amino acids. Here the CDR3 DNA reads TGCAGCGTTGAAGATCTGGACTTTGGCTATGGCTACACCTTC. Protein product: CSVEDLDFGYGYTF.

The V call is TRBV2, the J call TRBJ1-4; D may be TRBD1 (5 bases). V was cut by 4 bases and J by 0 bases, with 9 bases left in between. The CDR3 consists of 15 residues. Per germline, CDR1 SNHLY and CDR2 FYNNEI. The CDR3 DNA reads as TGTGCCAGCAGTGCGGAGGGGTCAACTAATGAAAAACTGTTTTTT. It specifies CASSAEGSTNEKLFF.

This rearrangement joins TRBV7-2 to TRBJ1-5; 7 bases map to TRBD1. The CDR3 loop spans 13 amino acids. Germline loops: CDR1 SGHTA, CDR2 FQGNSA. V gave up 5 bases and J gave up 7 bases; unmatched junction bases: 5. The CDR3: CASSPGTVQPQHF. DNA of the CDR3: TGTGCCAGCAGCCCAGGGACAGTACAGCCCCAGCATTTT.

The CDR3 is CASSTGGGTDTQYF. CDR3 DNA sequence: TGCGCCAGCAGCACCGGAGGGGGCACAGATACGCAGTATTTT. The chain carries TRBV10-1 and TRBJ2-3; D possibly corresponds to TRBD2 (6 bases). V dropped 6 bases and J dropped 1 base, with 11 bases sitting between them. The CDR3 has 14 amino acids. Per germline, CDR1 WNHNN and CDR2 SYGVQD (reference sequence).

The table lists this clone with a few counts. J is TRBJ1-5 and V is TRBV19; possible D gene TRBD1, 5 bases. Trimming removed 5 bases from V and 0 bases from J, with 14 bases in between. The germline V gene has CDR1 LNHDA and CDR2 SQIVND (reference sequence). The CDR3 sequence is 16 residues long. The CDR3 sequence is CASSFPDRSSNQPQHF. The CDR3 region has the DNA TGTGCCAGTAGTTTTCCAGACAGAAGTAGCAATCAGCCCCAGCATTTT. Complete variable domain (other parts from reference TRBV19 and TRBJ1-5): DGGITQSPKYLFRKEGQNVTLSCEQNLNHDAMYWYRQDPGQGLRLIYYSQIVNDFQKGDIAEGYSVSREKKESFPLTVTSAQKNPTAFYLCASSFPDRSSNQPQHFGDGTRLSIL.

This clone was detected once. The V and J genes are TRBV5-6 and TRBJ2-7; no clear D. CDR1 SGHDT and CDR2 YYEEEE come from the germline V gene. This CDR3 is built from 12 residues. Trimming stripped 10 bases from V and 2 bases from J, with 13 bases between. The CDR3 DNA reads as TGTGCCGCTCCAGGCTCCCCCTACGAGCAGTACTTC. Translated: CAAPGSPYEQYF.

The rearrangement joins TRBV6-6 to TRBJ2-1, with 8 bases matching TRBD1. The CDR3 runs to 13 residues. CDR1 is MNHNY and CDR2 is SVGAGI in the germline V gene (reference sequence). The J segment lost 6 bases and the V segment lost 7 bases, leaving 5 bases of the junction unmatched. DNA for the CDR3: TGTGCCAGCAAGGACAGGGCGGCCAATGAGCAGTTCTTC. Its translation: CASKDRAANEQFF.